This TCR beta chain originates from a study of cytomegalovirus exposure and HLA in healthy donors. Findings of the study overall: CMV serostatus was the only recorded immune exposure for donors.

CDR3 length: 17 amino acids. In germline, CDR1 is ENHRY, CDR2 SYGVKD. The trim removed 3 bases at V and 5 bases at J, leaving 13 bases unmatched. The PCR ran on 60 Vbeta and 13 Jbeta primers. This table comes from immunoSEQ multiplex PCR, and its TCRdb copy is limited to in-frame clones, with some not included. This sample has about 120,000 clones, with around 75% found just once. This clone was seen a few times. What it binds is unknown. The V and J genes are TRBV10-3 and TRBJ1-2; 9 nucleotides match TRBD1. The TCR sequence derives from a woman between 50 and 59 years old in good health and CMV-seropositive. The material sequenced was PBMCs. The chain's CDR3 is CAISEWGQGSLRYGYTF. The CDR3 DNA sequence: TGTGCCATCAGTGAATGGGGACAGGGAAGTCTACGGTATGGCTACACCTTC.